These T cell receptor beta chains were read from a single sample in a study of blood T cell repertoires in COVID-19. Repertoires were generated with immunoSEQ multiplex PCR, while TCRdb's copy carries only in-frame clones and drops some. The sample yields about 170,000 clones, just under 95% seen once. The specimen was peripheral blood. The origin of the receptors is a woman between 50 and 59 years old with acute or convalescent COVID-19. CDR3s include the opening cysteine and the closing phenylalanine or tryptophan. D genes are given only for firm matches. Not every row has a clone size; where given, it reads once, few, many or a size class.

J: TRBJ2-7
size: NA
V: TRBV7-9
D: TRBD1
DNA: TGTGCCAGCAGCGCGCGGGCAGGGGGTGAGCAGTACTTC
CDR3: CASSARAGGEQYF

J: TRBJ2-1
size: NA
V: TRBV29-1
D: TRBD1
DNA: TGCAGCGTCACAACCGCCACAGGGGGCAGCGCCCAGTTCTTC
CDR3: CSVTTATGGSAQFF

J: TRBJ2-5
size: NA
V: TRBV28
D: NA
DNA: TGTGCCAGCAGCCCTCGAGGAGGTCAGCAAGAGACCCAGTACTTC
CDR3: CASSPRGGQQETQYF

J: TRBJ1-1
size: NA
V: TRBV29-1
D: TRBD1
DNA: TGCAGCGTGGACAGGGGAGACACTGAAGCTTTCTTT
CDR3: CSVDRGDTEAFF

J: TRBJ2-1
size: NA
V: TRBV7-2
D: NA
DNA: TGTGCCAGCAGCTATGACAGGTCTCCCTACAATGAGCAGTTCTTC
CDR3: CASSYDRSPYNEQFF

J: TRBJ2-1
size: NA
V: TRBV28
D: TRBD1
DNA: TGTGCCAGCAGTTCCGAACGATGGACAGGCCGGGGCAATGAGCAGTTCTTC
CDR3: CASSSERWTGRGNEQFF

J: TRBJ2-7
size: once
V: TRBV29-1
D: TRBD1
DNA: TGCAGCGTTAAGGACAGGAACTCCTACGAGCAGTACTTC
CDR3: CSVKDRNSYEQYF

J: TRBJ1-4
size: NA
V: TRBV7-9
D: TRBD1
DNA: TGTGCCAGCAGCTTAGGGGACAGGGAAACTAATGAAAAACTGTTTTTT
CDR3: CASSLGDRETNEKLFF

J: TRBJ1-4
size: NA
V: TRBV7-2
D: NA
DNA: TGTGCCAGCAGCTTCGGAGGCGGTGGGGGGACGGGAAAACTGTTTTTT
CDR3: CASSFGGGGGTGKLFF

J: TRBJ1-1
size: NA
V: TRBV21-1
D: NA
DNA: TGTGCCAGAGGCGGACAGGGGGAGAACACTGAAGCTTTCTTT
CDR3: CARGGQGENTEAFF

J: TRBJ1-1
size: NA
V: TRBV18
D: NA
DNA: TGTGCCAGCTCACCACCCCTCCGGGGAGTAAACACTGAAGCTTTCTTT
CDR3: CASSPPLRGVNTEAFF

J: TRBJ2-7
size: NA
V: TRBV6-1
D: NA
DNA: TGTGCCAGCAGTGAGCGGGGAGCGTTGCACGAGCAGTACTTC
CDR3: CASSERGALHEQYF

J: TRBJ2-5
size: NA
V: TRBV5-1
D: NA
DNA: TGCGCCAGCCTCCTCGAGGCCCAGTACTTC
CDR3: CASLLEAQYF

J: TRBJ1-1
size: NA
V: TRBV4-3
D: TRBD1
DNA: TGCGCCAGCAGCCGCCACCGACAGGGCAACACTGAAGCTTTCTTT
CDR3: CASSRHRQGNTEAFF

J: TRBJ2-1
size: NA
V: TRBV4-1
D: NA
DNA: TGCGCCAGCAGCCAAGCGACAGGAGACAATGAGCAGTTCTTC
CDR3: CASSQATGDNEQFF

J: TRBJ1-3
size: NA
V: TRBV9
D: TRBD1
DNA: TGTGCCAGCAGCGCGGGACAGCTTGGAAACACCATATATTTT
CDR3: CASSAGQLGNTIYF

J: TRBJ1-2
size: NA
V: TRBV6-2/TRBV6-3
D: TRBD1
DNA: TGTGCCAGCAGTTTGACACAGGGGGCCTATGGCTACACCTTC
CDR3: CASSLTQGAYGYTF

J: TRBJ2-1
size: NA
V: TRBV30
D: TRBD1
DNA: TGTGCCTGGAGTTGGACAGGGGGGTCGAATGAGCAGTTCTTC
CDR3: CAWSWTGGSNEQFF

J: TRBJ2-5
size: NA
V: TRBV7-2
D: TRBD2
DNA: TGTGCCAGCAGCCTGGGACTAGCGGGAACCCAGTACTTC
CDR3: CASSLGLAGTQYF

J: TRBJ1-1
size: NA
V: TRBV6-5
D: NA
DNA: TGTGCCAGCAGTTACCAGCTGGGGGGAGAAGCTTTCTTT
CDR3: CASSYQLGGEAFF

J: TRBJ2-1
size: NA
V: TRBV24-1
D: TRBD2
DNA: TGTGCCACCAGTGATTTAAGGGCTAGCGGGGACCAAAATGAGCAGTTCTTC
CDR3: CATSDLRASGDQNEQFF

J: TRBJ2-3
size: NA
V: TRBV3-1/TRBV3-2
D: TRBD2
DNA: TGTGCCAGCAGCCAAGACTCGGCGGGGGGGCCTTTTGCTACGCAGTATTTT
CDR3: CASSQDSAGGPFATQYF

J: TRBJ1-1
size: NA
V: TRBV5-4
D: NA
DNA: TGTGCCAGCAGCTTGGGGGCCGGGGTCGGTTCGAACACTGAAGCTTTCTTT
CDR3: CASSLGAGVGSNTEAFF

J: TRBJ1-5
size: NA
V: TRBV30
D: NA
DNA: TGTGCCTGGAATACCGCTACCAATCAGCCCCAGCATTTT
CDR3: CAWNTATNQPQHF

J: TRBJ1-2
size: NA
V: TRBV7-9
D: TRBD1
DNA: TGTGCCACCTTGCCGGGACAGGGATTTAGCAGCGGCTACACCTTC
CDR3: CATLPGQGFSSGYTF

J: TRBJ2-7
size: NA
V: TRBV4-3
D: NA
DNA: TGCGCCAGCAGCCAAACCAGGTTCTCCTACGAGCAGTACTTC
CDR3: CASSQTRFSYEQYF